What follows is one T cell receptor (beta chain) and its context. Antigen specificity is unknown. The V gene's germline CDR1 is LNHNV and CDR2 YYDKDF (reference sequence). V dropped 1 base and J dropped 4 bases, with 20 bases sitting between them. This CDR3 has 18 amino acids. The PCR employed 60 Vbeta primers together with 13 Jbeta primers. The table came from immunoSEQ multiplex PCR; TCRdb's copy has only in-frame clones and leaves some out. The sample table sets out 140,000 to 150,000 clones. This sample was included in a study of cytomegalovirus exposure and HLA in healthy donors. Findings of the study overall: CMV antigen specificity was confirmed in vitro for a few CMV-associated chains. Researchers reportedly found TCR beta sequences accurately predicted most subjects' HLA-A and HLA-B alleles. For cytomegalovirus status, the classifier reportedly gave diagnoses with high specificity and sensitivity.

Donors had nominal health at sampling but likely had unrecorded immune exposures. The V and J genes are TRBV15 and TRBJ1-5; D gene ambiguous. The sample was PBMCs. The source of this sequence is a male donor in good health and CMV-seronegative. Written as DNA, the CDR3 is TGTGCCACCAGCAGAGGAGGTGGGGAGTTCTATAGAAATCAGCCCCAGCATTTT. Amino acids: CATSRGGGEFYRNQPQHF.